What follows are 7 T cell receptor beta chains derived from one specimen sequenced in a study of regulatory T cells in long-lasting Graves disease. Library construction for TCR beta used iRepertoire HTBI primers and Arm-PCR of CDR3 regions. TCRdb called the multiplex PCR reads again in MiXCR, with one record for every CDR3 protein. The sample lists some 560,000 distinct CDR3 sequences; 15% to 20% were seen once. As for time point: newly diagnosed GD, antithyroid drugs for less than 3 months. Preparation of the TCR library used RNA extracted from PBMCs. These sequences were also reported in another study, on T cells in Graves' hyperthyroidism and ophthalmopathy.

Sequencing was performed on peripheral blood mononuclear cells (PBMCs), taken at new diagnosis, from a patient treated with antithyroid drugs. The receptors originated from a middle-aged woman with Graves disease.

This clonotype was observed a few times. V is TRBV7-9 and J is TRBJ2-7; TRBD1 matches 11 bases. In germline, CDR1 is SEHNR, CDR2 FQNEAQ (reference sequence). V lost 5 bases, J lost 6 bases, and 6 bases stayed unmatched. The CDR3 runs 14 residues. CDR3 sequence (DNA): TGTGCCAGCAGCCCGTGGGACAGGGGGGTCGAGCAGTACTTC. Amino acids: CASSPWDRGVEQYF.

This clonotype occurred a few times. CDR3 sequence: CASSEADRVDGYTF. CDR3 nucleotide sequence: TGTGCCAGCAGTGAGGCGGACAGGGTGGATGGCTACACCTTC. The chain has TRBV2 and TRBJ1-2; the match to TRBD1 covers 8 bases. J gave up 6 bases and V 3 bases, and 6 bases lay outside the gene matches. The CDR3 length is 14 residues. Germline V gene data show CDR1 as SNHLY and CDR2 as FYNNEI. The whole variable domain, filled in from reference TRBV2 and TRBJ1-2, reads EPEVTQTPSHQVTQMGQEVILRCVPISNHLYFYWYRQILGQKVEFLVSFYNNEISEKSEIFDDQFSVERPDGSNFTLKIRSTKLEDSAMYFCASSEADRVDGYTFGSGTRLTVV.

As regards this clonotype: Possible read error: a much larger clone is one base away. The rearrangement links TRBV29-1 to TRBJ2-4, with a possible D match to TRBD1 (5 bases). The DNA end favors TRBJ2-7, so the J call may be wrong. The CDR3 is 16 amino acids. Germline V gene sequence: CDR1 SQVTM, CDR2 ANQGSEA. CDR3 DNA: TGCAGCGTTGAAGGTCTGGGCACAGGCCAACCCTACGAGCAGTACTTC. Translated: CSVEGLGTGQPYEQYF.

J is TRBJ2-1 and V is TRBV5-1, with 8 bases identical to TRBD1. CDR3 length: 15 amino acids. Germline CDR1 SGHRS, CDR2 YFSETQ. The trim removed 4 bases at V and 6 bases at J, leaving 9 bases unmatched. The DNA of the CDR3 is TGCGCCAGCAGCGCCAGGACAGGGACCAGCAATGAGCAGTTCTTC. Its translation: CASSARTGTSNEQFF.

Of note for this clonotype: Germline is not matched at one junction end, which may reflect a read error. The rearrangement links TRBV7-9 to TRBJ1-1; D might be TRBD1 (5 bases). The V gene's germline CDR1 is SEHNR and CDR2 FQNEAQ (reference sequence). The CDR3 is made up of 16 amino acids. This chain's CDR3 is CASSLAPGRMNTEAFF. The CDR3 bases are TGCGCCAGCAGCTTGGCCCCGGGACGTATGAACACTGAAGCTTTCTTT.

The chain employs TRBV5-5 and TRBJ2-7, with 9 nucleotides matching TRBD1. V was clipped by 4 bases and J by 5 bases; unmatched bases: 10. Per germline, CDR1 SGHKS and CDR2 YYEKEE (reference sequence). This CDR3 comprises 15 residues. The CDR3 bases are TGTGCCAGCAGCACGCGCGGGACAGGGCAAGACGAGCAGTACTTC. Protein: CASSTRGTGQDEQYF. The full variable domain, with the rest looked up from reference TRBV5-5 and TRBJ2-7, is DAGVTQSPTHLIKTRGQQVTLRCSPISGHKSVSWYQQVLGQGPQFIFQYYEKEERGRGNFPDRFSARQFPNYSSELNVNALLLGDSALYLCASSTRGTGQDEQYFGPGTRLTVT.

This clonotype came up a few times. The chain couples TRBV19 to TRBJ1-5; D uncertain. There are 13 residues in the CDR3. Looked up from germline, CDR1 is LNHDA and CDR2 is SQIVND (reference sequence). V was clipped by 5 bases and J by 2 bases, with 7 bases between them. The CDR3 is CASSRVGNQPQHF. The CDR3 region has the DNA TGTGCCAGTAGTCGAGTTGGCAATCAGCCCCAGCATTTT.